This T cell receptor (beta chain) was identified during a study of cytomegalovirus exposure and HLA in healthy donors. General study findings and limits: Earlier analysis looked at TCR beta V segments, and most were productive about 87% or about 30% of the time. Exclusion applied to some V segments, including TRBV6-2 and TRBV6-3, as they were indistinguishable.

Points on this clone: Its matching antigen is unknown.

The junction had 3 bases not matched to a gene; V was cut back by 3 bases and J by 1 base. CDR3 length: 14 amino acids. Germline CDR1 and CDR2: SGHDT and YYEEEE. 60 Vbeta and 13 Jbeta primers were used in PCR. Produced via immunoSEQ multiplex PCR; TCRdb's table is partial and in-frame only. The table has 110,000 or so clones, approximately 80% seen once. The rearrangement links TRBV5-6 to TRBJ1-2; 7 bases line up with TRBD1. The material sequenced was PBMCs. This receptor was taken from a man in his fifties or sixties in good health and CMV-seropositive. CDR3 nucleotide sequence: TGTGCCAGCAGCTCGACAGGGATTAACTATGGCTACACCTTC. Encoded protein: CASSSTGINYGYTF.